This entry lists 5 T cell receptor beta chains sequenced from one sample in a study of cytotoxic CD8 clonotypes in ibrutinib-treated CLL. The repertoire was sequenced with immunoSEQ multiplex PCR; TCRdb's copy has only in-frame clones and lacks some. Here the sample spans roughly 160,000 clones, more than 65% being singletons. This specimen was PBMCs, taken after 12 months of ibrutinib treatment. The source is a human donor with chronic lymphocytic leukemia.

This rearrangement joins TRBV7-9 to TRBJ1-2; the D is unclear. The germline V gene has CDR1 SEHNR and CDR2 FQNEAQ (reference sequence). V gave up 7 bases and J gave up 6 bases, with 15 bases separating them. This CDR3 is 13 amino acids long. The CDR3 loop is CASTPMGVDGYTF. The CDR3 DNA sequence: TGTGCCAGCACCCCAATGGGAGTGGATGGCTACACCTTC.

This sequence joins TRBV7-3 and TRBJ2-1; TRBD1 aligns across 7 bases. V shed 5 bases, J shed 1 base, and the junction held 2 bases outside the gene matches. Germline V gives CDR1 SGHTA, CDR2 FQGTGA. CDR3 length equals 14 residues. The CDR3 region is CASSTTGSYNEQFF. The CDR3 DNA sequence: TGTGCCAGCAGCACGACAGGGTCCTACAATGAGCAGTTCTTC.

The genes are TRBV7-9 and TRBJ1-3; possible D gene TRBD1, 6 bases. Trimming shortened V by 1 base and J by 1 base, and 8 bases separated the two germline ends. The germline CDR1 and CDR2 sequences are SEHNR and FQNEAQ (reference sequence). The CDR3 loop spans 15 amino acids. CDR3 nucleotide sequence: TGTGCCAGCAGCTTAGTACAGGGTTCTGGAAACACCATATATTTT. Its protein is CASSLVQGSGNTIYF. Full variable domain (remainder filled in from reference TRBV7-9 and TRBJ1-3): DTGVSQNPRHKITKRGQNVTFRCDPISEHNRLYWYRQTLGQGPEFLTYFQNEAQLEKSRLLSDRFSAERPKGSFSTLEIQRTEQGDSAMYLCASSLVQGSGNTIYFGEGSWLTVV.

The gene calls are TRBV6-4 and TRBJ1-1; D is unresolved. This CDR3 region has 12 residues. Per the germline V gene, CDR1 is MRHNA and CDR2 is SNTAGT. V lost 6 bases and J lost 7, with 12 bases in between. CDR3 protein: CASSSSVGEAFF. In nucleotides, the CDR3 is TGTGCCAGCAGCTCCTCGGTGGGTGAAGCTTTCTTT.

The chain has TRBV7-2 and TRBJ1-4; 10 bases are shared with TRBD1. Trimming at V came to 7 bases and at J to 8 bases, leaving 10 bases not matched to a gene. The germline V gene has CDR1 SGHTA and CDR2 FQGNSA. The CDR3 runs 15 residues. The CDR3 loop is CASTEGRTGGEKLFF. The CDR3 DNA reads as TGTGCCAGCACCGAGGGCCGGACAGGGGGAGAAAAACTGTTTTTT.